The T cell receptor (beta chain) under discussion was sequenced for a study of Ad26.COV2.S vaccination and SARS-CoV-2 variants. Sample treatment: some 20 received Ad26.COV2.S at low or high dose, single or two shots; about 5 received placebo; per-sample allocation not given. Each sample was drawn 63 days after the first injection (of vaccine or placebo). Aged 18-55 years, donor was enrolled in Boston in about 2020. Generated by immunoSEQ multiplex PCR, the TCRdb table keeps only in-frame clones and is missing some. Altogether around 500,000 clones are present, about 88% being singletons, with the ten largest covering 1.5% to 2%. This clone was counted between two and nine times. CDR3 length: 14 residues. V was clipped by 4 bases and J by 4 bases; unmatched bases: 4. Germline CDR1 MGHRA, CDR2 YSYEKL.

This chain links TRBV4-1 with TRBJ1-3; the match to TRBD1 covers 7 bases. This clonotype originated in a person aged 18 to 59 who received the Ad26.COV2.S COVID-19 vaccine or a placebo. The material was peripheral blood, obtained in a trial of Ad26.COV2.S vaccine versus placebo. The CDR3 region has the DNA TGCGCCAGCAGCCGAGGGACAGTCGGAAACACCATATATTTT. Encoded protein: CASSRGTVGNTIYF.